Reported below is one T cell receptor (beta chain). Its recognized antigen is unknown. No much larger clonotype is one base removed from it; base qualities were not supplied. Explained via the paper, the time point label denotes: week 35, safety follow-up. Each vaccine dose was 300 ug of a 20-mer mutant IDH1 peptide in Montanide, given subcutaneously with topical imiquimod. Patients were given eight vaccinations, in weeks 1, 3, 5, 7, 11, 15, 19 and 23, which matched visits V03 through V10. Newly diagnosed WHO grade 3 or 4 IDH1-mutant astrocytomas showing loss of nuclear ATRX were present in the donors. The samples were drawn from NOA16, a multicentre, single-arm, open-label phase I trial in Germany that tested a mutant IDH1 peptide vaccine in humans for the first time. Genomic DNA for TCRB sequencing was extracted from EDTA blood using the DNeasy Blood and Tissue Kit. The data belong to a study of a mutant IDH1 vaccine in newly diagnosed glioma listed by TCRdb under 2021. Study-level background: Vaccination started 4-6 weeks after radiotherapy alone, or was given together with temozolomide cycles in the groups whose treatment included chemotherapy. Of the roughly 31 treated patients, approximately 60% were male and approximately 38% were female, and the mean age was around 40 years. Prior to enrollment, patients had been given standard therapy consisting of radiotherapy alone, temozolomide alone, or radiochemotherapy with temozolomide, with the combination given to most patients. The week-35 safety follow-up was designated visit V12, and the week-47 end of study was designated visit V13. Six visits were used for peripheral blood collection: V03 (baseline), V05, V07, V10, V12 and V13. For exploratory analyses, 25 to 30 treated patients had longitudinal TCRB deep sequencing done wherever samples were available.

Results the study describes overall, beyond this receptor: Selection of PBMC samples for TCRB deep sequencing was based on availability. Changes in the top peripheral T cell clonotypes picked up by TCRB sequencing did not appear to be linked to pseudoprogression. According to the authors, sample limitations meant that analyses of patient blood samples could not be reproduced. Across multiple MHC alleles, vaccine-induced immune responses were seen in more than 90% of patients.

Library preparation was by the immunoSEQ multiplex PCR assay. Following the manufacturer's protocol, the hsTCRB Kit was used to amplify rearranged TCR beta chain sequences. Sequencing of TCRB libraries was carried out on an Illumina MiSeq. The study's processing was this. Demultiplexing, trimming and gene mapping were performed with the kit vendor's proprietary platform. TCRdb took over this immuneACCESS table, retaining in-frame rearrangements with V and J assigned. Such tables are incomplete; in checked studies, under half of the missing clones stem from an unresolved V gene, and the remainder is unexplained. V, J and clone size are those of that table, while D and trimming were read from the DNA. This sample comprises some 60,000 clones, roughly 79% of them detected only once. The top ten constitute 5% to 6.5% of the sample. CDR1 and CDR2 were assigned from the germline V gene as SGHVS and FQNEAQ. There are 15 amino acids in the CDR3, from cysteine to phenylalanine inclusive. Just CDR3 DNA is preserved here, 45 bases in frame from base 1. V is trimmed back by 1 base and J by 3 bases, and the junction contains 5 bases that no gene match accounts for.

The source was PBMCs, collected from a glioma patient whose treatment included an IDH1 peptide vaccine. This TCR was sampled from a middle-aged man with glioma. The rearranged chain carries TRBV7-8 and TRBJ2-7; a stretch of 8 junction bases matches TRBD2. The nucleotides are TGTGCCAGCAGCTTAGTCAGCGGGAGCGTCTACGAGCAGTACTTC. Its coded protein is CASSLVSGSVYEQYF.